This is a list of T cell receptor beta chains from one sample in a study of T cells in Graves' hyperthyroidism and ophthalmopathy. From the multiplex PCR reads, TCRdb called clonotypes with MiXCR, one entry per CDR3 protein. The repertoire holds roughly 500,000 distinct CDR3 sequences, more than 15% seen once, with approximately 32% in the top ten. Sample: blood. Every receptor here comes from a woman in her twenties or thirties with Graves' ophthalmopathy. CDR3s include the opening cysteine and the closing phenylalanine or tryptophan. A D gene is named only where the DNA matches it firmly. Clone size is given for some rows only: seen once, a few or many times, or a class if the clone is expanded.

size,D,J,V,CDR3,DNA
.,.,TRBJ2-4,TRBV19,CATLLTGTKNIQYF,TGTGCCACCCTATTAACCGGGACAAAAAACATTCAGTACTTC
.,TRBD1,TRBJ1-6,TRBV6-5,CASSYRDRGSPLHF,TGTGCCAGCAGTTATCGGGACAGGGGTTCACCCCTCCACTTT
many,.,TRBJ1-4,TRBV18,CASSADRITTNEKLFF,TGTGCCAGCTCCGCCGACAGAATTACAACTAATGAAAAACTGTTTTTT
many,.,TRBJ1-1,TRBV5-5,CASSGGHPGGTEAFF,TGTGCCAGCAGCGGAGGACATCCAGGTGGGACTGAAGCTTTCTTT
many,TRBD1,TRBJ2-7,TRBV6-5,CASSYGDRGYEQYF,TGTGCCAGCAGTTACGGGGACAGGGGCTACGAGCAGTACTTC
many,.,TRBJ2-7,TRBV7-2,CASSLVLGWPTSGEQYF,TGTGCCAGCAGCTTAGTTTTAGGTTGGCCCACCAGCGGGGAGCAGTACTTC
many,.,TRBJ2-5,TRBV2,CASSEPIGETQYF,TGTGCCAGCAGTGAACCTATAGGGGAGACCCAGTACTTC
many,TRBD1,TRBJ2-7,TRBV6-1,CASSPRDRESYEQYF,TGTGCCAGCAGTCCTCGGGACAGGGAATCCTACGAGCAGTACTTC
many,.,TRBJ1-5,TRBV7-9,CASSLTNQPQHF,TGTGCCAGCAGCTTAACCAATCAGCCCCAGCATTTT
few,TRBD2,TRBJ2-7,TRBV5-1,CASSSGLAAQSYEQYF,TGCGCCAGCAGCTCCGGACTAGCGGCCCAATCCTACGAGCAGTACTTC